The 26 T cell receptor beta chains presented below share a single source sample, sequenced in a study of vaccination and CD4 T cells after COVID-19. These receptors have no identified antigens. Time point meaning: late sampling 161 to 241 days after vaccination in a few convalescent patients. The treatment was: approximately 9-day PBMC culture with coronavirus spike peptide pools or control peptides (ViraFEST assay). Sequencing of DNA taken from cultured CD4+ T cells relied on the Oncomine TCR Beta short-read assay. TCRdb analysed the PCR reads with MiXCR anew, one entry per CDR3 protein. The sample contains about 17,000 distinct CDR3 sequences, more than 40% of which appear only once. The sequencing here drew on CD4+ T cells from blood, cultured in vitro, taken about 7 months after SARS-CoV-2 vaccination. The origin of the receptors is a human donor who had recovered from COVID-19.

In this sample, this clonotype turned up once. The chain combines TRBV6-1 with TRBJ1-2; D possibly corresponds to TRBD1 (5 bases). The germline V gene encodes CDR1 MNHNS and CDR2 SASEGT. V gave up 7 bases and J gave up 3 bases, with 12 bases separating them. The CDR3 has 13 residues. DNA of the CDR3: TGTGCCAGCACCGGGTGGGGGGACTATGGCTACACCTTC. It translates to CASTGWGDYGYTF.

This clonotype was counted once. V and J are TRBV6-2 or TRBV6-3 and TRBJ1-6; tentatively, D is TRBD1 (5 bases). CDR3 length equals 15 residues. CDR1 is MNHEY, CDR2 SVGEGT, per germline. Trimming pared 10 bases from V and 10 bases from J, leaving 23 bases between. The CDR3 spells CATFTPDNFNSPLHF. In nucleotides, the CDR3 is TGTGCCACATTCACTCCGGACAATTTCAACTCACCCCTCCACTTT.

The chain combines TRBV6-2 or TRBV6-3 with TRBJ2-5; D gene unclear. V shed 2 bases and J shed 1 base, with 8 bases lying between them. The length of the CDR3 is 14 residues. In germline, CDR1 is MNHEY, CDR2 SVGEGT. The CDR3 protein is CASSYRQPQETQYF. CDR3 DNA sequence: TGTGCCAGCAGTTACCGGCAGCCCCAAGAGACCCAGTACTTC.

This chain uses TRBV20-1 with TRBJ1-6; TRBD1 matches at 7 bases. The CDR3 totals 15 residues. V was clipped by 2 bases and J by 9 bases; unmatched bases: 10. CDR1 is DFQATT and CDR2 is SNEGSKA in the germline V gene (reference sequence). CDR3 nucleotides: TGCAGTGCTAGAACCGGGGGACAGATGGGTTCACCCCTCCACTTT. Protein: CSARTGGQMGSPLHF.

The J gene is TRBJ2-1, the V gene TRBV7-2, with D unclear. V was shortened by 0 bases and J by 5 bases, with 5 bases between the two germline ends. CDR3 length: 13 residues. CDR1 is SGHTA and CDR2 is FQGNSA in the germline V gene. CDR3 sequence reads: CASSLAADNEQFF. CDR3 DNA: TGTGCCAGCAGCTTAGCGGCGGACAATGAGCAGTTCTTC.

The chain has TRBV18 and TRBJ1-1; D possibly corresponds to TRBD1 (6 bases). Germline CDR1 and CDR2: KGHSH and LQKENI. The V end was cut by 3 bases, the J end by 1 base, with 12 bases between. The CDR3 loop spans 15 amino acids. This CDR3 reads CASSPVGGPNTEAFF. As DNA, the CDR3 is TGTGCCAGCTCACCGGTCGGGGGCCCGAACACTGAAGCTTTCTTT.

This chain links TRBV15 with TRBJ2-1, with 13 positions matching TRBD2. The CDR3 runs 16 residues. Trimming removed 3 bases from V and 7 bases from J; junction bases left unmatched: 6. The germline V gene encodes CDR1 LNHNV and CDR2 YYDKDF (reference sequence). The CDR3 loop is CATSSGLAGVGNEQFF. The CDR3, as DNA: TGTGCCACCAGCAGTGGACTAGCGGGGGTCGGGAATGAGCAGTTCTTC.

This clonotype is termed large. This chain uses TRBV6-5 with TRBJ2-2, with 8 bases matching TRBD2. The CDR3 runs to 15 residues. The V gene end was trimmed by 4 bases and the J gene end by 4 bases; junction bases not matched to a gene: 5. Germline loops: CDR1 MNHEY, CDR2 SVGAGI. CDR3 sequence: CASSFRLASTGELFF. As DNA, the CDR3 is TGTGCCAGCAGTTTCCGACTAGCGTCCACCGGGGAGCTGTTTTTT.

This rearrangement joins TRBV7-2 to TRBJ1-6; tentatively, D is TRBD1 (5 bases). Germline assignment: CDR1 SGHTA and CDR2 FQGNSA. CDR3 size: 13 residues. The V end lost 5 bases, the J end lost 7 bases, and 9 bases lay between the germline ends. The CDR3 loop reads CASSQQENSPLHF. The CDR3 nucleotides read TGTGCCAGCAGCCAACAGGAAAATTCACCCCTCCACTTT.

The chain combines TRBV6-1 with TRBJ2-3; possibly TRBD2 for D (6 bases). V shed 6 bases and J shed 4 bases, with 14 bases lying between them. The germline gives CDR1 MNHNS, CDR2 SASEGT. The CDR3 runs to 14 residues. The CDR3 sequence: CASRTGGDPDTQYF. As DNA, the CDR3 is TGTGCCAGCAGAACAGGAGGGGACCCAGATACGCAGTATTTT.

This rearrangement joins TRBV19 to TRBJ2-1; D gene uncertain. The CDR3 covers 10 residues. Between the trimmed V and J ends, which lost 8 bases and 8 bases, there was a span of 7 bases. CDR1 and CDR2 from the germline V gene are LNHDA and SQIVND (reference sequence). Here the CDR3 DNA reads TGTGCCAGTGGTTGGGATGAGCAGTTCTTC. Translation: CASGWDEQFF.

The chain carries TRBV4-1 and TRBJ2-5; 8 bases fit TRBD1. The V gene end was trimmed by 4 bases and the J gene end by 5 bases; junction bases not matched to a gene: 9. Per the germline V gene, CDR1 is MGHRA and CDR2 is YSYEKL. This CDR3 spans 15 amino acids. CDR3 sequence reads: CASSPWPGGGETQYF. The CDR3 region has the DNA TGCGCCAGCAGCCCGTGGCCAGGGGGCGGGGAGACCCAGTACTTC.

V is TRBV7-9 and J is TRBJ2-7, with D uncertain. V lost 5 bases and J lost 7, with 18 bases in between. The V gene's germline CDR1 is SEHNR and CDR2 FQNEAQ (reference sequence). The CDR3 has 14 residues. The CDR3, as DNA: TGTGCCAGCAGCCCAGAAGGTACTTACGGGGAGCAGTACTTC. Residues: CASSPEGTYGEQYF.

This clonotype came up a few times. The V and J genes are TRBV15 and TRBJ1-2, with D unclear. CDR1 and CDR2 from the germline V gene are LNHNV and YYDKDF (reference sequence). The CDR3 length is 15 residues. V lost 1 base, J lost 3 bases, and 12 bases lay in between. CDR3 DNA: TGTGCCACCAGCAGAGGGAAGGGATCGGACTATGGCTACACCTTC. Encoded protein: CATSRGKGSDYGYTF.

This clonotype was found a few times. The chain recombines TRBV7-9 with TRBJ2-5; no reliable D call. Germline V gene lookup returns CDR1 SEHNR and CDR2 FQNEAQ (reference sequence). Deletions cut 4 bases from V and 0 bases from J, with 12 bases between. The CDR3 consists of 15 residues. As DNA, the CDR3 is TGTGCCAGCAGCTCCGTCTGGTCTGACCAAGAGACCCAGTACTTC. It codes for CASSSVWSDQETQYF. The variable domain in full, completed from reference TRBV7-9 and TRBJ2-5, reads DTGVSQNPRHKITKRGQNVTFRCDPISEHNRLYWYRQTLGQGPEFLTYFQNEAQLEKSRLLSDRFSAERPKGSFSTLEIQRTEQGDSAMYLCASSSVWSDQETQYFGPGTRLLVL.

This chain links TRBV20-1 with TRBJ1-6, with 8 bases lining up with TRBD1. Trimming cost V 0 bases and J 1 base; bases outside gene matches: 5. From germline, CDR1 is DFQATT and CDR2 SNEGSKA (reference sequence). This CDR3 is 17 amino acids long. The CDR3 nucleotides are TGCAGTGCTAGAGATGGGCAGGGGGCATCCTATAATTCACCCCTCCACTTT. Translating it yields CSARDGQGASYNSPLHF.

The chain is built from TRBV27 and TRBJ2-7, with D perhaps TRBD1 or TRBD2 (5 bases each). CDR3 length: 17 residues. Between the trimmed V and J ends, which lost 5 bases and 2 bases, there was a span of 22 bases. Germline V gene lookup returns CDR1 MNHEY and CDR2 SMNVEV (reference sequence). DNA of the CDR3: TGTGCCAGCAGTCCCCAGTACGAGGGGCGATGGACCTACGAGCAGTACTTC. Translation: CASSPQYEGRWTYEQYF.

The CDR3 sequence is CASSLEGGGNSPLHF. The CDR3 DNA follows: TGTGCCAGCAGCTTAGAAGGGGGTGGTAATTCACCCCTCCACTTT. The chain couples TRBV7-9 to TRBJ1-6; TRBD1 might be the D (6 bases). The CDR3 runs 15 residues. CDR1 is SEHNR, CDR2 FQNEAQ, per germline (reference sequence). Trimming stripped 1 base from V and 6 bases from J, with 10 bases between.

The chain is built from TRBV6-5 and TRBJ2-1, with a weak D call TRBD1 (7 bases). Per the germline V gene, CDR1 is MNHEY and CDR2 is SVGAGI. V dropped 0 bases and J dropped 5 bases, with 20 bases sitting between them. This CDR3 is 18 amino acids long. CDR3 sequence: CASSYSDRLDYSDNEQFF. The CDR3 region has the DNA TGTGCCAGCAGTTACTCGGACAGGTTGGACTATAGTGACAATGAGCAGTTCTTC.

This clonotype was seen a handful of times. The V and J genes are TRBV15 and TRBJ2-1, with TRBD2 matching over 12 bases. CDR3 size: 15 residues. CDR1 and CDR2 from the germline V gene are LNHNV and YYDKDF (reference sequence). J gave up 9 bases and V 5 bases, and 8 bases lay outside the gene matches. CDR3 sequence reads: CATSSTSGRPLEQFF. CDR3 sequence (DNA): TGTGCCACCAGCTCCACTAGCGGGAGGCCCCTTGAGCAGTTCTTC. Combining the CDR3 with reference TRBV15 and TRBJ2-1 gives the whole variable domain DAMVIQNPRYQVTQFGKPVTLSCSQTLNHNVMYWYQQKSSQAPKLLFHYYDKDFNNEADTPDNFQSRRPNTSFCFLDIRSPGLGDTAMYLCATSSTSGRPLEQFFGPGTRLTVL.

The CDR3 bases are TGTGCCAGCAAAATAGCAGGGACAGATACGCAGTATTTT. This sequence encodes CASKIAGTDTQYF. The rearrangement joins TRBV6-1 to TRBJ2-3; TRBD1 is a possible D gene (5 bases). This CDR3 has 13 residues. Trimming cost V 7 bases and J 3 bases, with 11 bases left between them. In germline, CDR1 is MNHNS, CDR2 SASEGT.

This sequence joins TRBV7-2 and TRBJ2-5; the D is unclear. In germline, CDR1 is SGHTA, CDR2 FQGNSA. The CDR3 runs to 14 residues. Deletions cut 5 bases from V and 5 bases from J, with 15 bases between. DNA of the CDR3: TGTGCCAGCAGCGGGCGGTCGGGTATGGAGACCCAGTACTTC. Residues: CASSGRSGMETQYF.

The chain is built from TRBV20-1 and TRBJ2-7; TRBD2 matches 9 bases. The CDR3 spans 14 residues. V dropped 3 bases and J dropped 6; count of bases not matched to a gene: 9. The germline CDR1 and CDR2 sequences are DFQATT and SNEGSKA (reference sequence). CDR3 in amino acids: CSASGVAGAVEQYF. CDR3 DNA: TGCAGTGCTAGTGGAGTAGCGGGAGCTGTCGAGCAGTACTTC.

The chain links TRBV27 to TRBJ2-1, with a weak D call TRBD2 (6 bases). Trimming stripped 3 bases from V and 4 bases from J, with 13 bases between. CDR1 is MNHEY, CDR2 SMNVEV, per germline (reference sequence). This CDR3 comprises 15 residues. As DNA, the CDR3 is TGTGCCAGCAGTTTGTGGCTAGCGACATACAATGAGCAGTTCTTC. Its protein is CASSLWLATYNEQFF.

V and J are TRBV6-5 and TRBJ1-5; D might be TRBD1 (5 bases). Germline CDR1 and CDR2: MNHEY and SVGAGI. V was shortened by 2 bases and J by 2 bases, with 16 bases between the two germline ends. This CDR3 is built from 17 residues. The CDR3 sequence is CASSYHRTRGGNQPQHF. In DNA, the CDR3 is TGTGCCAGCAGTTACCACAGGACCCGAGGGGGCAATCAGCCCCAGCATTTT.

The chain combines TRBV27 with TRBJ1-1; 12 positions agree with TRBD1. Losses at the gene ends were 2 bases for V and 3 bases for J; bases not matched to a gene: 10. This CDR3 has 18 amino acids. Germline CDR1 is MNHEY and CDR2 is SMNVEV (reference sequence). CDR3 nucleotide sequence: TGTGCCAGCAGTTTAAAAGTGGGACAGGGGGCCCTTGACACTGAAGCTTTCTTT. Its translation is CASSLKVGQGALDTEAFF.